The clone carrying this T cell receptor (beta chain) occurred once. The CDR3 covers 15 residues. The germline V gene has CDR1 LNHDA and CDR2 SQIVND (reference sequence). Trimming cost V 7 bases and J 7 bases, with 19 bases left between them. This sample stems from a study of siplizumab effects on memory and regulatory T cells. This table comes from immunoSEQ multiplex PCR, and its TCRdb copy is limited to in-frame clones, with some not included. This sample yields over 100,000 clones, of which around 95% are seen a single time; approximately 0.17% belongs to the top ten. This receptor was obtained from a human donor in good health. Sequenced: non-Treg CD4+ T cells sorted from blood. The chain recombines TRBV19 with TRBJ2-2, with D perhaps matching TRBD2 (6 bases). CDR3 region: CASTPSGGSVGELFF. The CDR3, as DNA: TGTGCCAGTACTCCCTCCGGGGGTAGTGTCGGGGAGCTGTTTTTT.